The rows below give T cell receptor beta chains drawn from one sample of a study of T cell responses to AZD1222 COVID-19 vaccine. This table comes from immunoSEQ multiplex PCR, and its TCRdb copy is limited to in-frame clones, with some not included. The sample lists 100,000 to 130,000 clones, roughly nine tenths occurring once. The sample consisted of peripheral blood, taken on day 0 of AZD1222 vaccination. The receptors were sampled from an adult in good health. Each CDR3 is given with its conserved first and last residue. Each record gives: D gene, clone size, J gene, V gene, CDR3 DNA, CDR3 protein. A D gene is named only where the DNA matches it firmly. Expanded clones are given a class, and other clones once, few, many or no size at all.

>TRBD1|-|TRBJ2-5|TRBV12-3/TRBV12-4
TGTGCCAGCAGTTTGACAGGGATAGGGACCCAGTACTTC
CASSLTGIGTQYF
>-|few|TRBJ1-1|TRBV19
TGTGCCAGTAGTATAGATTCGGTGTGGTACACTGAAGCTTTCTTT
CASSIDSVWYTEAFF
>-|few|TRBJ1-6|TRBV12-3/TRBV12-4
TGTGCCAGCACCCCAACTGTCCATGAGACCCTCCACTTT
CASTPTVHETLHF
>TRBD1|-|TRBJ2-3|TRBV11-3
TGTGCCAGCAGCCCAGGACAGGGGTTGAGGACAGATACGCAGTATTTT
CASSPGQGLRTDTQYF
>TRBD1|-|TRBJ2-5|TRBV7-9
TGTGCCAGCAGCTTACCCGGGACAGGGGTAGAGACCCAGTACTTC
CASSLPGTGVETQYF
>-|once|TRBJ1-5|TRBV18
TGTGCCAGCTCACCTGGCCGGGAGAATCAGCCCCAGCATTTT
CASSPGRENQPQHF
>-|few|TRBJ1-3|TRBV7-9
TGTGCCAGCCTCCATACTGCCCTGCAAGCGGGAAACACCATATATTTT
CASLHTALQAGNTIYF
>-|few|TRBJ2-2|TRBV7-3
TGTGCCAGCAGCTTAAGCGTGACCACCGGGGAGCTGTTTTTT
CASSLSVTTGELFF
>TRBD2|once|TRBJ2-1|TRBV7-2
TGTGCCAGCAGCTTAGCTAGCGGGAGGGCCAACTACAATGAGCAGTTCTTC
CASSLASGRANYNEQFF
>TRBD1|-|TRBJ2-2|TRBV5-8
TGTGCCAGCAGCAAAGACAGGGCGGGCACCGGGGAGCTGTTTTTT
CASSKDRAGTGELFF
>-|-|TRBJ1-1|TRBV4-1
TGCGCCAGCAGCCAAGAACGAAGGCGGAACACTGAAGCTTTCTTT
CASSQERRRNTEAFF
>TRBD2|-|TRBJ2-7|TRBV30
TGTGCCTGGAGGGCGGGAGCGCGGCACGAGCAGTACTTC
CAWRAGARHEQYF
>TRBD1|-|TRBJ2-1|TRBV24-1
TGTGCCACCAGTTTGGGGCCAGGGGGTGAGCAGTTCTTC
CATSLGPGGEQFF
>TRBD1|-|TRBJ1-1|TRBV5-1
TGCGCCAGCAGCCTCCGACAGGGGGCGGAGGAAGCTTTCTTT
CASSLRQGAEEAFF
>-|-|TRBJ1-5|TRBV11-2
TGTGCCAGCAGCTTAGTAGGTGGAGGTGATCAGCCCCAGCATTTT
CASSLVGGGDQPQHF
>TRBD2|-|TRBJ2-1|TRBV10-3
TGTGCCATCAGTCAGCGGGAGGGTGCCAATGAGCAGTTCTTC
CAISQREGANEQFF
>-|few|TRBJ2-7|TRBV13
TGTGCCAGCAGCTTAGGCCTCCGGGGGAGGAGCTCCTACGAGCAGTACTTC
CASSLGLRGRSSYEQYF
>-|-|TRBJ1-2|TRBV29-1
TGCAGCGTTGGAGACAGCCTCTATGGCTACACCTTC
CSVGDSLYGYTF
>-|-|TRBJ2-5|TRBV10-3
TGTGCCGTCAGTATTCAAGAGACCCAGTACTTC
CAVSIQETQYF
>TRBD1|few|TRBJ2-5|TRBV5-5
TGTGCCAGCAGCTTGGGCAGGGGGTCTTTGGAGACCCAGTACTTC
CASSLGRGSLETQYF
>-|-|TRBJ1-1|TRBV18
TGTGCCAGCTCACCAGGGGGTGAAGCTTTCTTT
CASSPGGEAFF
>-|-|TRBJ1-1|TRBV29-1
TGCAGCGTGCGAAACACTGAAGCTTTCTTT
CSVRNTEAFF
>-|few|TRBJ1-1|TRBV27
TGTGCCAGCACAGCAGGGACCGGAATGGGGAAAGCTTTCTTT
CASTAGTGMGKAFF
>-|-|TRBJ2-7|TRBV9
TGTGCCAGCAGCGCCTCCTCCTACGAGCAGTACTTC
CASSASSYEQYF
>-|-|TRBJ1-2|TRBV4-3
TGCGCCAGCAGCCAAGATCTAAAGGCGCTATCACAGGGCTACACCTTC
CASSQDLKALSQGYTF
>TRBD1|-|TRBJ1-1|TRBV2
TGTGCCAGCACAACTCAACAGGGGGTGAACACTGAAGCTTTCTTT
CASTTQQGVNTEAFF
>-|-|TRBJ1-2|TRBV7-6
TGTGCTCGGCCGCGTAGGGCCACCCACTATGGCTACACCTTC
CARPRRATHYGYTF
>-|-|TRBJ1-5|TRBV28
TGTGCCAGCAGTTTATGGTCAGGGTTGGGGCTTAGCAATCAGCCCCAGCATTTT
CASSLWSGLGLSNQPQHF